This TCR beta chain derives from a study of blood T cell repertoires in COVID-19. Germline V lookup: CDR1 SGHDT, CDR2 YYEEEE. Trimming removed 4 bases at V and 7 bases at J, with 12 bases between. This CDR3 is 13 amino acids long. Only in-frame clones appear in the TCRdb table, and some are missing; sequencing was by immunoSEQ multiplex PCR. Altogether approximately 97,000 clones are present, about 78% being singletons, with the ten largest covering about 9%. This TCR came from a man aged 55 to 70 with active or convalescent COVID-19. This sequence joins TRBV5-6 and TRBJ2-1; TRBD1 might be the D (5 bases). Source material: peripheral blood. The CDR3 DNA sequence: TGTGCCAGCAGCCCGTACAGGTATAATGAGCAGTTCTTC. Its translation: CASSPYRYNEQFF.